The entry that follows covers one TCR beta chain sequence. Germline values: CDR1 SGHAT, CDR2 FQDESV (reference sequence). V lost 2 bases and J lost 3, with 10 bases in between. This CDR3 comprises 15 residues. The data are from a study of cytomegalovirus exposure and HLA in healthy donors. This PCR relied on a set of 60 Vbeta primers and 13 Jbeta primers. Libraries were prepared by immunoSEQ multiplex PCR; TCRdb keeps only in-frame clonotypes and omits some of them. The sample consists of about 100,000 clones, about 75% of them appearing once. The sequence came from a man aged 40-49 years in good health and CMV-seropositive. The chain employs TRBV11-1 and TRBJ2-2, with D possibly being TRBD1 (5 bases). The sample consisted of PBMCs. CDR3 coding DNA: TGTGCCAGCAGCTTACAAGGACATTACACCGGGGAGCTGTTTTTT. Translated: CASSLQGHYTGELFF.